Listed here are 7 T cell receptor beta chains from one sample, sequenced in a study of blood T cell repertoires in COVID-19. Sequencing was performed with immunoSEQ multiplex PCR; in TCRdb, only in-frame clones are kept and a portion is missing. The profile shows around 310,000 clones, roughly 90% of them singletons. Sequencing used PBMCs or T cells enriched from blood (not recorded which). These receptors all stem from a woman younger than 45 who had recovered from COVID-19.

The chain is built from TRBV7-8 and TRBJ2-7; 12 nucleotides agree with TRBD2. The length of the CDR3 is 17 residues. The J segment lost 2 bases and the V segment lost 6 bases, leaving 11 bases of the junction unmatched. Germline lookup yields CDR1 SGHVS and CDR2 FQNEAQ. The CDR3 nucleotides read TGTGCCAGCAGAAATGGACGACTAGCGGGAGAGGCCTACGAGCAGTACTTC. The encoded protein is CASRNGRLAGEAYEQYF.

The J gene is TRBJ2-7, the V gene TRBV18; no reliable D call. Germline lookup yields CDR1 KGHSH and CDR2 LQKENI. V was trimmed by 0 bases and J by 0 bases, leaving 6 bases between them. The CDR3 is 14 residues long. CDR3: CASSPPAGSYEQYF. Here the CDR3 DNA reads TGTGCCAGCTCACCACCCGCAGGCTCCTACGAGCAGTACTTC.

The V and J genes are TRBV6-6 and TRBJ1-2, with 8 bases aligning to TRBD1. V lost 7 bases, J lost 7 bases, and 17 bases stayed unmatched. Looked up from germline, CDR1 is MNHNY and CDR2 is SVGAGI (reference sequence). The CDR3 contains 16 residues. DNA for the CDR3: TGTGCCAGCACTCCCTCTGGTGACAGGGGACGACGTGGCTACACCTTC. It specifies CASTPSGDRGRRGYTF.

This chain links TRBV7-3 with TRBJ2-2; no clear D. Germline assignment: CDR1 SGHTA and CDR2 FQGTGA. This CDR3 has 16 residues. V lost 5 bases and J lost 6, with 19 bases in between. CDR3 in amino acids: CASSPRSAMIPGELFF. CDR3 bases: TGTGCCAGCAGCCCACGATCCGCTATGATACCCGGGGAGCTGTTTTTT.

V is TRBV5-5 and J is TRBJ2-7; TRBD1 aligns across 7 bases. Germline V lookup: CDR1 SGHKS, CDR2 YYEKEE (reference sequence). The V segment lost 0 bases and the J segment 0 bases; nucleotides outside the gene matches: 0. The CDR3 is 14 amino acids. The CDR3 DNA reads TGTGCCAGCAGCTTGGGACAGGGCTCCTACGAGCAGTACTTC. Translation gives CASSLGQGSYEQYF.

The chain uses TRBV7-2 and TRBJ2-7; 9 bases are shared with TRBD2. Per the germline V gene, CDR1 is SGHTA and CDR2 is FQGNSA. The V and J ends lost 5 bases and 2 bases, in that order; junction bases with no gene match: 7. This CDR3 spans 15 amino acids. The CDR3 nucleotides are TGTGCCAGCAGCACCACTAGCGGGCGGACCTACGAGCAGTACTTC. It encodes CASSTTSGRTYEQYF.

The J gene is TRBJ2-1, the V gene TRBV6-2 or TRBV6-3, with a weak D call TRBD1 (5 bases). V lost 0 bases to trimming and J lost 13 bases, with 10 bases between them. CDR3 length: 12 residues. CDR1 is MNHEY, CDR2 SVGEGT, per germline. CDR3 sequence (DNA): TGTGCCAGCAGTTACTCGCCAGGGCATCAGTTCTTC. Its translation is CASSYSPGHQFF.